The entry below describes one TCR beta chain. In the study's own analysis: Scientists estimated how many nucleated cells there were by amplifying reference gene primers. The assay was immunoSEQ multiplex PCR, and TCRdb's table has in-frame clones only and misses some. V and J calls and clone size are copied from that table; D and trimming were computed from the DNA. The sample includes just over 200,000 clones, 80% to 90% of them seen just once. The data belong to a study of blood T cell repertoires in COVID-19. As for the study in general: Donors in the United States, Italy and Spain gave samples during acute or convalescent COVID-19. PBMCs, B-cell-depleted T cells, or T cells were the source of the cDNA or gDNA that made up the material.

V lost 2 bases to trimming and J lost 5 bases; unmatched junction nucleotides: 12. The CDR3 runs to 17 residues. Per the germline V gene, CDR1 is MNHEY and CDR2 is SMNVEV (reference sequence). The source of this sequence is a man older than 75 with acute or convalescent COVID-19. V usage is TRBV27 and J usage is TRBJ1-1; 9 bases match TRBD1. Input material: peripheral blood. CDR3 sequence: CASSLRRPGTGLTEAFF. The DNA for the CDR3 is TGTGCCAGCAGTTTACGACGTCCCGGGACAGGGTTGACTGAAGCTTTCTTT.